One and the same sample provided the 18 T cell receptor beta chains below, sequenced in a study of blood T cell repertoires in COVID-19 (dated by TCRdb to the early 2020s). The method behind the library was the immunoSEQ multiplex PCR assay. TCRdb took this table from immuneACCESS and kept in-frame rearrangements with V and J called. Such tables lack part of the clones; where checked against another copy, unresolved V genes explain under half of the gap, and the rest is unexplained. The sample has roughly 200,000 clones on record, 84% of them singletons. The ten largest clones represent under 5% of the sample. Sequencing input: peripheral blood. These receptors came from a man aged 45-60 years with active or convalescent COVID-19.

The chain has TRBV5-1 and TRBJ1-4; TRBD1 matches 9 bases. CDR1 SGHRS and CDR2 YFSETQ come from the germline V gene. This CDR3 region has 14 residues. The V gene end was trimmed by 3 bases and the J gene end by 7 bases; junction bases not matched to a gene: 4. The CDR3: CASSSGTGSEKLFF. The CDR3 DNA follows: TGCGCCAGCAGCTCCGGGACAGGGAGTGAAAAACTGTTTTTT.

The chain combines TRBV5-5 with TRBJ1-1, with D maybe TRBD1 (6 bases). CDR3 length: 14 amino acids. Trimming shortened V by 0 bases and J by 7 bases, and 13 bases separated the two germline ends. The germline V gene encodes CDR1 SGHKS and CDR2 YYEKEE (reference sequence). In DNA form, the CDR3 reads TGTGCCAGCAGCTTGGGGTCGACAGGAAATGAAGCTTTCTTT. Translating gives CASSLGSTGNEAFF. Drawing the rest from reference TRBV5-5 and TRBJ1-1, the complete variable domain is DAGVTQSPTHLIKTRGQQVTLRCSPISGHKSVSWYQQVLGQGPQFIFQYYEKEERGRGNFPDRFSARQFPNYSSELNVNALLLGDSALYLCASSLGSTGNEAFFGQGTRLTVV.

V usage is TRBV7-3 and J usage is TRBJ2-3, with D perhaps matching TRBD2 (6 bases). The ends were cut back, 3 bases at V and 7 bases at J, with 17 bases in the middle. The CDR3 runs to 15 residues. Germline-derived CDR1 and CDR2 are SGHTA and FQGTGA. DNA for the CDR3: TGTGCCAGCAGCTTGGAAACTAGTGGGAGGAATACGCAGTATTTT. It codes for CASSLETSGRNTQYF.

The rearrangement joins TRBV7-2 to TRBJ1-1; 7 bases line up with TRBD1. Per germline, CDR1 SGHTA and CDR2 FQGNSA. V trimming: 0 bases; J trimming: 5 bases; junction bases outside the gene matches: 3. The CDR3 has 14 amino acids. CDR3 residues: CASSLAQGRTEAFF. CDR3 DNA sequence: TGTGCCAGCAGCTTAGCACAGGGGAGGACTGAAGCTTTCTTT. Full variable domain (rest looked up from reference TRBV7-2 and TRBJ1-1): GAGVSQSPSNKVTEKGKDVELRCDPISGHTALYWYRQSLGQGLEFLIYFQGNSAPDKSGLPSDRFSAERTGGSVSTLTIQRTQQEDSAVYLCASSLAQGRTEAFFGQGTRLTVV.

This clone was counted a single time. The J gene is TRBJ1-6, the V gene TRBV11-2; TRBD1 matches 8 bases. V dropped 1 base and J dropped 7; count of bases not matched to a gene: 0. CDR1 SGHAT and CDR2 FQNNGV come from the germline V gene. CDR3 size: 14 residues. The CDR3 bases are TGTGCCAGCAGCTTAGCAGGGGGCAATTCACCCCTCCACTTT. Protein: CASSLAGGNSPLHF. The variable domain in full, completed from reference TRBV11-2 and TRBJ1-6, reads EAGVAQSPRYKIIEKRQSVAFWCNPISGHATLYWYQQILGQGPKLLIQFQNNGVVDDSQLPKDRFSAERLKGVDSTLKIQPAKLEDSAVYLCASSLAGGNSPLHFGNGTRLTVT.

This chain links TRBV3-1 (or the pseudogene TRBV3-2) with TRBJ1-4; tentative D call: TRBD1 (6 bases). The CDR3 is 15 residues long. V dropped 5 bases and J dropped 3 bases, with 13 bases sitting between them. From germline, CDR1 is LGHDT and CDR2 YNNKEL (reference sequence). The DNA of the CDR3 is TGTGCCAGCAGCGCCAACAGGGATGCTAATGAAAAACTGTTTTTT. Encoded protein: CASSANRDANEKLFF.

In DNA, the CDR3 is TGTGCCAGCAGTCCGCAGGGGGCCTCAAACATTCAGTACTTC. Residues: CASSPQGASNIQYF. The gene calls are TRBV6-5 and TRBJ2-4; TRBD1 aligns across 8 bases. J gave up 6 bases and V 5 bases, and 6 bases lay outside the gene matches. This CDR3 comprises 14 residues. Germline-derived CDR1 and CDR2 are MNHEY and SVGAGI.

This sequence joins TRBV2 and TRBJ1-4; a possible D gene is TRBD1 (5 bases). V was cut by 4 bases and J by 8 bases, with 11 bases left in between. The CDR3 has 13 residues. Per germline, CDR1 SNHLY and CDR2 FYNNEI. CDR3 in amino acids: CASSGGDGEKLFF. CDR3 in DNA: TGTGCCAGCAGTGGGGGGGATGGGGAAAAACTGTTTTTT.

The rearrangement uses TRBV4-3 and TRBJ1-1; 8 nucleotides match TRBD1. With V trimmed by 0 bases and J by 1 base, 7 bases remained unmatched. The CDR3 spans 17 residues. Germline CDR1 LGHNA, CDR2 YSLEER. The CDR3 spells CASSQDIGTGQNTEAFF. CDR3 in DNA: TGCGCCAGCAGCCAAGATATTGGGACAGGACAGAACACTGAAGCTTTCTTT.

The chain carries TRBV20-1 and TRBJ2-3; D remains ambiguous. The length of the CDR3 is 11 residues. Germline CDR1 DFQATT, CDR2 SNEGSKA (reference sequence). The CDR3 protein is CSLRRSDTQYF. CDR3 DNA sequence: TGCAGCCTCCGTCGGTCAGATACGCAGTATTTT.

In its sample, this clone was seen a few times. V is TRBV2 and J is TRBJ2-7; 8 positions agree with TRBD2. This CDR3 contains 13 residues. Germline trimming cut 6 bases from V and 2 bases from J; bases unmatched to any gene: 3. Germline CDR1 SNHLY, CDR2 FYNNEI. CDR3: CASSGGAPYEQYF. CDR3 nucleotide sequence: TGTGCCAGCAGCGGGGGGGCGCCCTACGAGCAGTACTTC.

As DNA, the CDR3 is TGTGCCAGCAGTTACGGGACACAGTGGGGCACAGATACGCAGTATTTT. Translated: CASSYGTQWGTDTQYF. This chain uses TRBV6-2 or TRBV6-3 with TRBJ2-3, with D maybe TRBD1 (6 bases). The CDR3 contains 16 residues. CDR1 MNHEY and CDR2 SVGEGT come from the germline V gene. Between the trimmed V and J ends, which lost 2 bases and 1 base, there was a span of 13 bases.

The chain is built from TRBV28 and TRBJ1-1, with TRBD1 identical over 8 bases. The germline V gene encodes CDR1 MDHEN and CDR2 SYDVKM. The CDR3 sequence is 16 residues long. V trimming: 5 bases; J trimming: 3 bases; junction bases outside the gene matches: 11. In nucleotides, the CDR3 is TGTGCCAGCAGTCCCAGGGGGCCTTATGGGGACACTGAAGCTTTCTTT. As protein: CASSPRGPYGDTEAFF.

This clone was seen a single time. This chain links TRBV5-1 with TRBJ1-1, with 8 positions matching TRBD1. Germline V gene data show CDR1 as SGHRS and CDR2 as YFSETQ. CDR3 length: 14 residues. J lost 2 bases, V lost 6 bases, and 6 bases had no gene match. The CDR3 here is CASNLDRVNTEAFF. CDR3 coding DNA: TGCGCCAGCAACCTGGACAGGGTTAACACTGAAGCTTTCTTT.

The chain uses TRBV18 and TRBJ1-2; weak D call: TRBD1 (6 bases). The CDR3 totals 15 residues. Trimming stripped 2 bases from V and 6 bases from J, with 16 bases between. CDR1 KGHSH and CDR2 LQKENI come from the germline V gene. The CDR3 DNA follows: TGTGCCAGCTCACCATGGGCGGGGGCGCGAAATGGCTACACCTTC. Its translation is CASSPWAGARNGYTF. The full variable domain, rest sourced from reference TRBV18 and TRBJ1-2, is NAGVMQNPRHLVRRRGQEARLRCSPMKGHSHVYWYRQLPEEGLKFMVYLQKENIIDESGMPKERFSAEFPKEGPSILRIQQVVRGDSAAYFCASSPWAGARNGYTFGSGTRLTVV.

This sequence joins TRBV5-1 and TRBJ1-6; 8 nucleotides align to TRBD1. V lost 1 base, J lost 9 bases, and 0 bases stayed unmatched. The CDR3 has 13 residues. Germline V gene sequence: CDR1 SGHRS, CDR2 YFSETQ. In DNA, the CDR3 is TGCGCCAGCAGCTTGCAGGGGGCTTCACCCCTCCACTTT. This translates into CASSLQGASPLHF.

The chain has TRBV27 and TRBJ1-2, with D possibly TRBD1 on 6 matching bases. CDR1 is MNHEY, CDR2 SMNVEV, per germline (reference sequence). The CDR3 extends over 13 amino acids. The V end lost 5 bases, the J end lost 4 bases, and 11 bases lay between the germline ends. CDR3 DNA: TGTGCCAGCAGTGCCGCCAGGGGCTATGGCTACACCTTC. The encoded protein is CASSAARGYGYTF.

The chain employs TRBV27 and TRBJ2-5, with TRBD1 as a possible D gene (5 bases). CDR3 length: 12 amino acids. Germline V CDR1 and CDR2: MNHEY, SMNVEV (reference sequence). V was cut by 9 bases and J by 1 base, with 9 bases left in between. The CDR3 nucleotides read TGTGCCAGTCAAGACAGCCAAGAGACCCAGTACTTC. As protein: CASQDSQETQYF.